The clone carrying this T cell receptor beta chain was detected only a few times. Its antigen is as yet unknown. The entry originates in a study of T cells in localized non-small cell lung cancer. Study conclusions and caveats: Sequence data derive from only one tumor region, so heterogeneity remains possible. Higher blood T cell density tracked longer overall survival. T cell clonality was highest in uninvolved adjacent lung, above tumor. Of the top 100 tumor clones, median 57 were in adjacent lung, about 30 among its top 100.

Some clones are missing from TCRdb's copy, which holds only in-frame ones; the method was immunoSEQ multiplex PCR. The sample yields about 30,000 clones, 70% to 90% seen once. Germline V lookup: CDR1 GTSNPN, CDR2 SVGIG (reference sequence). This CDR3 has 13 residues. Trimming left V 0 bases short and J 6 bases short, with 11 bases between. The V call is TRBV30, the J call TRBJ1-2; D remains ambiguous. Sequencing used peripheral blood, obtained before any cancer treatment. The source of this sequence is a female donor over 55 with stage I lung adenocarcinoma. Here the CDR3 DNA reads TGTGCCTGGAGTGTACGAGGGTACCATGGCTACACCTTC. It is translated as CAWSVRGYHGYTF.